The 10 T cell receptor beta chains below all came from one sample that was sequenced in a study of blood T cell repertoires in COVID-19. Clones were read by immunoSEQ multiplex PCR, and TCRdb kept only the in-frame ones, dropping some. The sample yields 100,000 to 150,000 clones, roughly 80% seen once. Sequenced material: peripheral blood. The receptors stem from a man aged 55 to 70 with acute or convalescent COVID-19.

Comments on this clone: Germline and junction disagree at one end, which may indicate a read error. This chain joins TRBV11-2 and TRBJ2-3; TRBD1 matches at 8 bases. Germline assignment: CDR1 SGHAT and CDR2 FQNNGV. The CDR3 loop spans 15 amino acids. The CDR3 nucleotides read TGTGCCAGCAGTTTAGACAGGGGAGGCACAGATACGCAGTATTTT. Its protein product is CASSLDRGGTDTQYF.

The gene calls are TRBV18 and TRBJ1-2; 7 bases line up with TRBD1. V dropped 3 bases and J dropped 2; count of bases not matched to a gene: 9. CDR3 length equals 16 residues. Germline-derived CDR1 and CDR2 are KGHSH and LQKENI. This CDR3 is CASSPYRGLQNYGYTF. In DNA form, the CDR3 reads TGTGCCAGCTCACCCTACAGGGGCCTGCAGAACTATGGCTACACCTTC.

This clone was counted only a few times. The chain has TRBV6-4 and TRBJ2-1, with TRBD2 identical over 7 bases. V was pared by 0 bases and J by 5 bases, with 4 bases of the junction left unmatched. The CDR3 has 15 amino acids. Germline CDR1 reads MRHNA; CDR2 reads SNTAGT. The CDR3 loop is CASSDSTGGNNEQFF. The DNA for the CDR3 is TGTGCCAGCAGTGACTCAACGGGAGGAAACAATGAGCAGTTCTTC.

In nucleotides, the CDR3 is TGTGCCAGCAGCCCCGCAGGCGGGGGCTACGGGGATACGCAGTATTTT. Its protein product is CASSPAGGGYGDTQYF. This chain connects TRBV11-2 to TRBJ2-3; weak D call: TRBD2 (7 bases). Germline lookup yields CDR1 SGHAT and CDR2 FQNNGV. Trimming removed 5 bases from V and 6 bases from J, with 21 bases in between. The CDR3 length is 16 residues.

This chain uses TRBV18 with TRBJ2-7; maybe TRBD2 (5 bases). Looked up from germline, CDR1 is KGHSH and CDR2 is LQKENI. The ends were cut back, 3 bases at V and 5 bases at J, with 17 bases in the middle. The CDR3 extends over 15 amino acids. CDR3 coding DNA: TGTGCCAGCTCACCTTTAAGCCACGGAGGCAACGAGCAGTACTTC. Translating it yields CASSPLSHGGNEQYF.

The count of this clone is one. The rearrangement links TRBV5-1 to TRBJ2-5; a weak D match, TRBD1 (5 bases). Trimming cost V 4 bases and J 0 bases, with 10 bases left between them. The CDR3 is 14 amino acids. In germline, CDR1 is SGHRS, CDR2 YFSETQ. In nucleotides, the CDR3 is TGCGCCAGCAGCCTGACAGCCTACCAAGAGACCCAGTACTTC. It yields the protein CASSLTAYQETQYF.

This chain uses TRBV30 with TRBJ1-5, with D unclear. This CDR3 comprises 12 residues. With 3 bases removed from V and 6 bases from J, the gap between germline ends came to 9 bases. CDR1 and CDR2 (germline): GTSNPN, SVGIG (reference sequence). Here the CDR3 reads CAWSRAGQPQHF. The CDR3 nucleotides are TGTGCCTGGAGCCGAGCAGGTCAGCCCCAGCATTTT. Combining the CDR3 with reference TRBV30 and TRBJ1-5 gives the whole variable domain SQTIHQWPATLVQPVGSPLSLECTVEGTSNPNLYWYRQAAGRGLQLLFYSVGIGQISSEVPQNLSASRPQDRQFILSSKKLLLSDSGFYLCAWSRAGQPQHFGDGTRLSIL.

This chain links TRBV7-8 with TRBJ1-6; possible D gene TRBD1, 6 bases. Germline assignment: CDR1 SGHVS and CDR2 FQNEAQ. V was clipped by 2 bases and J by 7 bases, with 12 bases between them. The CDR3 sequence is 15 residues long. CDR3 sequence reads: CASSLPTGANSPLHF. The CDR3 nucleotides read TGTGCCAGCAGCTTACCGACAGGCGCCAATTCACCCCTCCACTTT. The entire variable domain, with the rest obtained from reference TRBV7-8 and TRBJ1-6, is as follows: GAGVSQSPRYKVAKRGQDVALRCDPISGHVSLFWYQQALGQGPEFLTYFQNEAQLDKSGLPSDRFFAERPEGSVSTLKIQRTQQEDSAVYLCASSLPTGANSPLHFGNGTRLTVT.

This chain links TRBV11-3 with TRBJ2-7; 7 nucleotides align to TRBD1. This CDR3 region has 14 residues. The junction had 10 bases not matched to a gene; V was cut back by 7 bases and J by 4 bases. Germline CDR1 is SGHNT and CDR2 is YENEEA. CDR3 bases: TGTGCCAGCACCCCACGACAGGGTTGGTACGAGCAGTACTTC. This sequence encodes CASTPRQGWYEQYF.

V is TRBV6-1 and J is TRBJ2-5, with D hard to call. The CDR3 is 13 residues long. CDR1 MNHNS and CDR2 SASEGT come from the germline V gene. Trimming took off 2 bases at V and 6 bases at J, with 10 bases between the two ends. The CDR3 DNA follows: TGTGCCAGCAGTGAAATAGGAGCGAAGACCCAGTACTTC. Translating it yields CASSEIGAKTQYF.